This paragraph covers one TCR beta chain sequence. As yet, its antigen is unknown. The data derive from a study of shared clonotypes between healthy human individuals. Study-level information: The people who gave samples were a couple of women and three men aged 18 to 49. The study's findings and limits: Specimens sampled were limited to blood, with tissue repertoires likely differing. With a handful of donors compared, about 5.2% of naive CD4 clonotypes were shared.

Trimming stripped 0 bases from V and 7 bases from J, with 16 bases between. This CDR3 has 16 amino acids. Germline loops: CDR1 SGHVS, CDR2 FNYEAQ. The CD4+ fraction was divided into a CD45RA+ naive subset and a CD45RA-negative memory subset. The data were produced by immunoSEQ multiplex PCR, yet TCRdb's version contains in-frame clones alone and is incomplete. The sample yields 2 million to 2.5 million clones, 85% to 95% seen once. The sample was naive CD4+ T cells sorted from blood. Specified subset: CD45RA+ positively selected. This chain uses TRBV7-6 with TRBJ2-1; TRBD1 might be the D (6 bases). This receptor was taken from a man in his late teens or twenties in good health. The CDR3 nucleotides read TGTGCCAGCAGCTTAGCGAACGCAGGGGTCATAAATGAGCAGTTCTTC. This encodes CASSLANAGVINEQFF.